What follows are 14 T cell receptor beta chains derived from one specimen sequenced in a study of blood T cell repertoires in COVID-19. This table comes from immunoSEQ multiplex PCR, and its TCRdb copy is limited to in-frame clones, with some not included. The sample lists some 240,000 clones, 80% to 90% occurring once. Source material: peripheral blood. These receptor sequences come from a woman between 35 and 50 years old who had recovered from COVID-19.

This clone has just a few counts. J is TRBJ2-3 and V is TRBV5-1, with TRBD2 matching over 11 bases. V dropped 7 bases and J dropped 5; count of bases not matched to a gene: 9. The CDR3 covers 15 residues. Germline CDR1 and CDR2: SGHRS and YFSETQ. CDR3 coding DNA: TGCGCCAGCGAATTTAGCGGGGGGGCCTTAGATACGCAGTATTTT. Protein product: CASEFSGGALDTQYF.

The chain is built from TRBV30 and TRBJ1-3; possible D gene TRBD1, 6 bases. V dropped 0 bases and J dropped 2 bases, with 11 bases sitting between them. Germline assignment: CDR1 GTSNPN and CDR2 SVGIG (reference sequence). The CDR3 sequence is 15 residues long. CDR3 nucleotides: TGTGCCTGGAGTGTACGGACAGTTGCTGGAAACACCATATATTTT. Encoded protein: CAWSVRTVAGNTIYF.

The chain combines TRBV21-1 with TRBJ2-7; the table's D gene call, TRBD2, was not cross checked with the DNA. TRBV21-1 is flagged as a pseudogene. The CDR3 covers 14 residues. The CDR3 reads CASPTTSGDYEQYV. CDR3 nucleotides: TGTGCCAGCCCTACCACGAGCGGAGACTACGAGCAGTACGTC.

The gene calls are TRBV5-1 and TRBJ1-1; the D gene is possibly TRBD1 (5 bases). Germline V gene data show CDR1 as SGHRS and CDR2 as YFSETQ. The CDR3 runs 16 residues. V lost 0 bases, J lost 5 bases, and 17 bases lay in between. CDR3 nucleotides: TGCGCCAGCAGCTTGGCGTCCAGGGTAATGGGAACTGAAGCTTTCTTT. This translates into CASSLASRVMGTEAFF.

The gene calls are TRBV7-2 and TRBJ2-2; a possible D gene is TRBD2 (6 bases). The V end lost 6 bases, the J end lost 3 bases, and 23 bases lay between the germline ends. The CDR3 runs to 18 residues. The germline gives CDR1 SGHTA, CDR2 FQGNSA. The CDR3 reads CASSQQASWGVDTGELFF. CDR3 DNA: TGTGCCAGCAGTCAACAAGCAAGTTGGGGGGTTGACACCGGGGAGCTGTTTTTT.

V usage is TRBV18 and J usage is TRBJ2-1; perhaps TRBD1 as D (6 bases). Trimming removed 7 bases at V and 6 bases at J, with 16 bases between. The CDR3 is 14 residues long. From germline, CDR1 is KGHSH and CDR2 LQKENI. CDR3 DNA: TGTGCCAGCTTTCAGATGCAGGGGTTCAATGAGCAGTTCTTC. Translating gives CASFQMQGFNEQFF.

The chain recombines TRBV7-9 with TRBJ2-3; tentative D call: TRBD1 (6 bases). The CDR3 has 13 residues. V was cut by 4 bases and J by 6 bases, with 11 bases left in between. The germline CDR1 and CDR2 sequences are SEHNR and FQNEAQ (reference sequence). The CDR3 loop is CASSSRGPDTQYF. Here the CDR3 DNA reads TGTGCCAGCAGCTCCAGGGGCCCGGATACGCAGTATTTT.

The chain recombines TRBV5-1 with TRBJ2-1; 10 bases agree with TRBD2. CDR1 is SGHRS, CDR2 YFSETQ, per germline. CDR3 length: 15 residues. The V gene end was trimmed by 0 bases and the J gene end by 5 bases; junction bases not matched to a gene: 2. The CDR3: CASSLVAGGNNEQFF. The CDR3 nucleotides are TGCGCCAGCAGCTTGGTAGCGGGAGGAAACAATGAGCAGTTCTTC.

The chain combines TRBV4-1 with TRBJ2-7, with 10 nucleotides matching TRBD1. The CDR3 spans 14 residues. Germline trimming cut 3 bases from V and 4 bases from J; bases unmatched to any gene: 3. The germline V gene encodes CDR1 MGHRA and CDR2 YSYEKL. The DNA for the CDR3 is TGCGCCAGCAGCCAGGACAGGGGGTTTTACGAGCAGTACTTC. Translating it yields CASSQDRGFYEQYF.

The chain employs TRBV18 and TRBJ2-1; D is possibly TRBD2 (7 bases). The germline gives CDR1 KGHSH, CDR2 LQKENI. Trimming left V 3 bases short and J 6 bases short, with 18 bases between. This CDR3 comprises 16 residues. CDR3 sequence: CASSPGGPKIGNEQFF. CDR3 nucleotide sequence: TGTGCCAGCTCACCGGGGGGGCCTAAAATAGGCAATGAGCAGTTCTTC. The full variable domain, rest sourced from reference TRBV18 and TRBJ2-1, is NAGVMQNPRHLVRRRGQEARLRCSPMKGHSHVYWYRQLPEEGLKFMVYLQKENIIDESGMPKERFSAEFPKEGPSILRIQQVVRGDSAAYFCASSPGGPKIGNEQFFGPGTRLTVL.

This clone was seen more than once but under ten times. The CDR3: CASSSQGQLITGELFF. For the CDR3, the DNA is TGTGCCAGCAGCTCCCAGGGACAGTTAATCACCGGGGAGCTGTTTTTT. This sequence joins TRBV7-6 and TRBJ2-2; 7 bases map to TRBD1. The CDR3 has 16 residues. Per germline, CDR1 SGHVS and CDR2 FNYEAQ. V lost 4 bases, J lost 4 bases, and 9 bases stayed unmatched.

This clone has only a few counts. The gene calls are TRBV29-1 and TRBJ1-1; 7 bases fit TRBD1. The CDR3 is 16 residues long. V dropped 4 bases and J dropped 7; count of bases not matched to a gene: 18. CDR1 and CDR2 from the germline V gene are SQVTM and ANQGSEA. The CDR3 here is CSVVVFEGLQGNEAFF. The CDR3 bases are TGCAGCGTTGTGGTGTTCGAGGGGCTACAGGGGAATGAAGCTTTCTTT.

This rearrangement joins TRBV9 to TRBJ1-1, with 7 bases aligning to TRBD1. The ends lost 3 bases at V and 7 bases at J; junction bases unmatched: 6. The CDR3 totals 13 residues. CDR1 and CDR2 from the germline V gene are SGDLS and YYNGEE. CDR3 DNA sequence: TGTGCCAGCAGCGAAGGGGGCACGGATGAAGCTTTCTTT. It is translated as CASSEGGTDEAFF.

The V call is TRBV24-1, the J call TRBJ1-3, with D hard to call. Germline assignment: CDR1 KGHDR and CDR2 SFDVKD. The V gene lost 1 base and the J gene lost 16 bases, with 10 bases spanning the gap. The CDR3 covers 11 residues. CDR3 residues: CATSDFQALYF. CDR3 nucleotides: TGTGCCACCAGTGATTTCCAGGCTCTGTATTTT.